Detailed here is one T cell receptor beta chain. The entry originates in a study of blood T cell repertoires in COVID-19. The overall study: Sample material is recorded as cDNA or gDNA derived from T cells, B-cell-depleted T cells, or PBMCs.

CDR3 length: 14 amino acids. Germline assignment: CDR1 PRHDT and CDR2 FYEKMQ (reference sequence). V was pared by 2 bases and J by 2 bases, with 9 bases between. Assay used: immunoSEQ multiplex PCR; TCRdb lists only in-frame clones, some missing. Among around 400,000 clones, about 90% were seen once, and the ten largest hold approximately 2.4%. The chain combines TRBV13 with TRBJ1-1, with D hard to call. The sample consisted of peripheral blood. The source is a woman between 55 and 75 years old with COVID-19, enrolled during active disease. The CDR3 here is CASSLIRGNTEAFF. CDR3 nucleotide sequence: TGTGCCAGCAGCTTAATCCGAGGAAACACTGAAGCTTTCTTT.